Here is one TCR beta chain with its context. Data came from immunoSEQ multiplex PCR; TCRdb stores just in-frame clones and leaves some out. The data contain 150,000 to 170,000 clones, 75% to 90% of them singletons. This sample was taken from a study of cytomegalovirus exposure and HLA in healthy donors. The CDR3 is made up of 15 amino acids. CDR1 is LNHDA, CDR2 SQIVND, per germline (reference sequence). With 5 bases clipped from V and 4 bases from J, the junction kept 9 bases outside the gene matches. This receptor was obtained from a young man in good health and CMV-seropositive. V usage is TRBV19 and J usage is TRBJ2-3; 7 nucleotides match TRBD1. The sequenced sample consisted of PBMCs. The chain's CDR3 is CASSRQGGPADTQYF. DNA for the CDR3: TGTGCCAGTAGTCGACAGGGCGGTCCGGCAGATACGCAGTATTTT.